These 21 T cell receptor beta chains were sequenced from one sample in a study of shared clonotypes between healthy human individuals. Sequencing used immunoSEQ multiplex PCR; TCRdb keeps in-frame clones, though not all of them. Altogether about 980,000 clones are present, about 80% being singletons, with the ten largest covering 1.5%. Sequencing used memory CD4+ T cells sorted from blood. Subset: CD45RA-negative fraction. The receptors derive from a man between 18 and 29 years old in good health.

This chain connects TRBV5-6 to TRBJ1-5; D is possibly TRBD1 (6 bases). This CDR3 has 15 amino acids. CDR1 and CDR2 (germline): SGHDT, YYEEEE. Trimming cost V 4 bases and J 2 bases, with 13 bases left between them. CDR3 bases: TGTGCCAGCAGCCGGACAGATTCGGGCAATCAGCCCCAGCATTTT. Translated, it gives CASSRTDSGNQPQHF.

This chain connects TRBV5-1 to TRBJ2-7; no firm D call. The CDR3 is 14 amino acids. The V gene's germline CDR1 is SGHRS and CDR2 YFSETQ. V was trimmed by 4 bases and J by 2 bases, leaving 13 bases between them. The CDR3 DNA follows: TGCGCCAGCAGCCGGCCCGGAAAACCCTACGAGCAGTACTTC. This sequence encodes CASSRPGKPYEQYF.

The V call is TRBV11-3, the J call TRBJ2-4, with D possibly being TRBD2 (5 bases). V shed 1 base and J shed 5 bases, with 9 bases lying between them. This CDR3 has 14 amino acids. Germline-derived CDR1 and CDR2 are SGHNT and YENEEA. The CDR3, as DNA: TGTGCCAGCAGCTTAGGAGGGTCCCAAAACATTCAGTACTTC. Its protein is CASSLGGSQNIQYF. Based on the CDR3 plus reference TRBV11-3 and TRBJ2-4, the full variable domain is EAGVVQSPRYKIIEKKQPVAFWCNPISGHNTLYWYLQNLGQGPELLIRYENEEAVDDSQLPKDRFSAERLKGVDSTLKIQPAELGDSAVYLCASSLGGSQNIQYFGAGTRLSVL.

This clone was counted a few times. The CDR3 coding sequence is TGCGCCAGCAGCTTGGTTAGTCAAGAGACCCAGTACTTC. It codes for CASSLVSQETQYF. The chain joins TRBV5-1 to TRBJ2-5, with D unresolved. Germline V gene data show CDR1 as SGHRS and CDR2 as YFSETQ. The CDR3 totals 13 residues. V was trimmed by 0 bases and J by 2 bases, leaving 5 bases between them.

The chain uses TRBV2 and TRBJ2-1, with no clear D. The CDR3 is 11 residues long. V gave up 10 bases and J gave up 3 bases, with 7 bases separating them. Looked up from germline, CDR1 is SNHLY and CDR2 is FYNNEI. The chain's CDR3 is CATTDYNEQFF. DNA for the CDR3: TGTGCCACCACGGACTACAATGAGCAGTTCTTC. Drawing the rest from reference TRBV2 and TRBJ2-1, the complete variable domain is EPEVTQTPSHQVTQMGQEVILRCVPISNHLYFYWYRQILGQKVEFLVSFYNNEISEKSEIFDDQFSVERPDGSNFTLKIRSTKLEDSAMYFCATTDYNEQFFGPGTRLTVL.

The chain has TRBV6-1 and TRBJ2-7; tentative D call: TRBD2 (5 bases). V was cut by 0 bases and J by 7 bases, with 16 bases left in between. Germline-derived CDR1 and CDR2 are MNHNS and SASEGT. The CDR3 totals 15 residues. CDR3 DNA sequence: TGTGCCAGCAGTGAAGCGCTACGGCTCCCGGGGGAGCAGTACTTC. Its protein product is CASSEALRLPGEQYF.

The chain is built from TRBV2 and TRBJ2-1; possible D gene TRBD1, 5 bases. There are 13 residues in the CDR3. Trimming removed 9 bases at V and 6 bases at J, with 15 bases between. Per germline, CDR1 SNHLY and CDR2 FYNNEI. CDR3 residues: CASTPQGSNEQFF. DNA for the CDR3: TGTGCCAGTACCCCTCAGGGAAGCAATGAGCAGTTCTTC.

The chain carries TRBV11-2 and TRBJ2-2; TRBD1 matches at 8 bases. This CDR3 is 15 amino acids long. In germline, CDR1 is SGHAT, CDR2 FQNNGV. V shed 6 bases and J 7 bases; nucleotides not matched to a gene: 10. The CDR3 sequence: CASRQLTGEGGELFF. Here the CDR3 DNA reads TGTGCCAGCAGACAACTGACAGGGGAAGGCGGGGAGCTGTTTTTT.

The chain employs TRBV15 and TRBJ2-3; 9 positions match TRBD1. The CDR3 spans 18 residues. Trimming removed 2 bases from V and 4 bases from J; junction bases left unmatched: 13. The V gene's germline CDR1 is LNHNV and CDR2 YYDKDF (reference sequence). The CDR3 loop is CATSRPRPTGGVADTQYF. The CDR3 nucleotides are TGTGCCACCAGCAGACCCAGGCCGACAGGGGGGGTCGCAGATACGCAGTATTTT.

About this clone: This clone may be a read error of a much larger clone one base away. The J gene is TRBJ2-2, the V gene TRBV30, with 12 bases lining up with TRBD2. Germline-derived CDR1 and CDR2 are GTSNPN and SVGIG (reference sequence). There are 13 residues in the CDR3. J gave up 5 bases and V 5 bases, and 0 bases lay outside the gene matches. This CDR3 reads CAWGTSGTGELFF. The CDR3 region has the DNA TGTGCCTGGGGGACTAGCGGGACCGGGGAGCTGTTTTTT.

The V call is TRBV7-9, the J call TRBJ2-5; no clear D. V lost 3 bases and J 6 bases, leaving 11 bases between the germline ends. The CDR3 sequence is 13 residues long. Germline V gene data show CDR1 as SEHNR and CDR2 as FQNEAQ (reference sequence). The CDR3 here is CASSFLTAQTQYF. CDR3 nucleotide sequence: TGTGCCAGCAGCTTTTTGACCGCTCAGACCCAGTACTTC.

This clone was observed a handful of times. CDR3 residues: CASRFGSQTGELFF. The CDR3 DNA is TGTGCCAGCAGGTTTGGCAGCCAAACCGGGGAGCTGTTTTTT. The J gene is TRBJ2-2, the V gene TRBV28; D unclear. V lost 6 bases, J lost 5 bases, and 13 bases lay in between. The germline V gene has CDR1 MDHEN and CDR2 SYDVKM. The CDR3 extends over 14 amino acids.

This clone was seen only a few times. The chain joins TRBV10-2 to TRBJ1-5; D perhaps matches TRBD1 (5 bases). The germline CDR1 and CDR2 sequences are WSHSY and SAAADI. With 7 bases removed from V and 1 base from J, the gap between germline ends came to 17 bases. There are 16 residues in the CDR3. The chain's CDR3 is CASTSSGSASNQPQHF. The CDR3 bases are TGCGCCAGCACCTCCTCAGGGTCGGCCAGCAATCAGCCCCAGCATTTT.

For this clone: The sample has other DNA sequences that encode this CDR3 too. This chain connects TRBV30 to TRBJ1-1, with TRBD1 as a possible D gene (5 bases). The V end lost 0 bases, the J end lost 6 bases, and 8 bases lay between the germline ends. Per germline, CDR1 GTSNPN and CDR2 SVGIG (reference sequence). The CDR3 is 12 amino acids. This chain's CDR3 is CAWSVRGAEAFF. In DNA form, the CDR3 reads TGTGCCTGGAGTGTACGGGGCGCTGAAGCTTTCTTT.

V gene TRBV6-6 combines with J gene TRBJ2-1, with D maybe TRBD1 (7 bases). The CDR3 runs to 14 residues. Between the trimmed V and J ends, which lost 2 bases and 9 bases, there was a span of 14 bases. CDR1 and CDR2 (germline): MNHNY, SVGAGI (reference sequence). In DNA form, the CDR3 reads TGTGCCAGCAGTTACAACCCTCAGGGGGGTGAGCAGTTCTTC. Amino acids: CASSYNPQGGEQFF.

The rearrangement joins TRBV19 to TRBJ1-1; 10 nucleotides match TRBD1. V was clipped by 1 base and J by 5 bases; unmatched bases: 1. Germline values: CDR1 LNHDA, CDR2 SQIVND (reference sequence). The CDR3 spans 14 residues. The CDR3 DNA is TGTGCCAGTAGTATAGGGGACAGGGGTACTGAAGCTTTCTTT. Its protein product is CASSIGDRGTEAFF.

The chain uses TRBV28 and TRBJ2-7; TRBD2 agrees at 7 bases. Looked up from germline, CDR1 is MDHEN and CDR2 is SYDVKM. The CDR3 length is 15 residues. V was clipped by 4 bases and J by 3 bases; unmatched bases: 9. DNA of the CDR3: TGTGCCAGCAGTTCGGGGGGTAAGGTTGGCTACGAGCAGTACTTC. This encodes CASSSGGKVGYEQYF.

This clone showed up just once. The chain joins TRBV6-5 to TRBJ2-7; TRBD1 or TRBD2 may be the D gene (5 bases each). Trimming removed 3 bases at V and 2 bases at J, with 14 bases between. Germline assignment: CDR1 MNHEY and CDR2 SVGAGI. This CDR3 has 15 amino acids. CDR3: CASSYSGRQTYEQYF. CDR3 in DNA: TGTGCCAGCAGTTATTCGGGACGGCAGACCTACGAGCAGTACTTC.

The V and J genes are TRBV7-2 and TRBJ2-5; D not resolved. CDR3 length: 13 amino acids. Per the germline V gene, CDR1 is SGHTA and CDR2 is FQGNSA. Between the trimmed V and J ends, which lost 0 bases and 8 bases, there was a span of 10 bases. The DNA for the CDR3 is TGTGCCAGCAGCTTAGCGCGCTCCGGAACCCAGTACTTC. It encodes CASSLARSGTQYF.

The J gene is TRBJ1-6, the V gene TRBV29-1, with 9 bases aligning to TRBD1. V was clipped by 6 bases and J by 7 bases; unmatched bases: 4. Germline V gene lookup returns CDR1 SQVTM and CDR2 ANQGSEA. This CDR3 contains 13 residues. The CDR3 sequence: CSVMDRGNSPLHF. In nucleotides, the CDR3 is TGCAGCGTCATGGACAGGGGAAATTCACCCCTCCACTTT.

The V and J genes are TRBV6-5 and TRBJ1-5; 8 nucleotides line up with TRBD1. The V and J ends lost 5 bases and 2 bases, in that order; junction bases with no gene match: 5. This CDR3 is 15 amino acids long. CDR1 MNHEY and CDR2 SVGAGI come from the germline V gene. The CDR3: CASSTGGSGNQPQHF. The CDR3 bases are TGTGCCAGCAGTACAGGGGGAAGCGGCAATCAGCCCCAGCATTTT.